This T cell receptor (beta chain) was recovered during a study of blood T cells in healthy people across ages (dated by TCRdb to the mid-2010s). With respect to the entire study: Template switching captured roughly one uniquely barcoded TCR beta cDNA molecule per two T cells in model experiments. To track age-related changes in TCR beta repertoire diversity, the study relied on deep sequencing normalized with unique cDNA molecular identifiers. Donors were grouped into four age groups: young (average roughly 17 years), middle-aged (roughly 40), aged (around 60) and long-lived (approximately 75). To avoid experimental bias, donors of different ages were randomly spread across the sequencing lanes. The study analyzed two additional independent replicas of 1 million unique cDNA reads from the same blood draw for two donors, one aged 18 to 30 and one aged 80 or older. General conclusions and limits of the study: Bulk unsorted PBMC profiling prevented conclusive comparison of naive and antigen-experienced compartments. Observed TCR beta diversity per million T cells fell roughly linearly with age, and a significant reduction was already apparent by age about 36. The long-lived group showed more naive CD4+ T cells, fewer expanded clones and increased TCR diversity than the aged group, suggesting age selection. There was a strong correlation between observed TCR beta diversity and the percentage of naive T cells measured by flow cytometry. Total diversity estimates from one million sequenced T cells were considered lower bounds and underestimates. Because the CMV infection status of the donors was unknown, age-related changes in expanded clonotypes may potentially have been confounded.

The method behind the library was 5' RACE. Sequencing was carried out with an Illumina HiSeq 2500. A second PCR of roughly 7 to 11 cycles was performed with a sample-barcoded 5' primer and a J-beta primer mix. Each TCR beta cDNA molecule received a unique molecular identifier from a template-switch 5' adaptor carrying 12 random nucleotides. At least 3 million CDR3-containing paired-end reads were obtained from each sample. All of the RNA was converted into first-strand cDNA using the Mint cDNA synthesis kit, with a TRBC-specific oligonucleotide serving as the primer. Following uracil-DNA glycosylase treatment, a first 18-cycle PCR with universal primers M1SS and BC2_uni_R was performed on all cDNA. Per the authors' processing: For normalization, 1 million high-quality reads, each with a distinct molecular identifier, were randomly selected from each sample. Instead of being binned into consensus sequences, reads that shared molecular identifiers were thrown out. MiTCR, set to a Q25 quality threshold and the strictest error-elimination algorithm, was used for CDR3 identification, clonotype clustering and error correction. Lower-bound total TCR beta diversity was estimated with a nonparametric unseen species model using Euler transformation. TCRdb reran the public reads through fastp at Q25 and MiXCR, keeping productive beta chains. Every distinct CDR3 protein forms one entry, paired with its most common genes and DNA. The authors' filters were not applied to this entry. Counted in this sample were about 970,000 distinct CDR3 sequences; roughly 50% of them appeared once. The ten biggest clones cover about 21% of the sample.

Via the germline V gene, CDR1 is SGHTA and CDR2 FQGNSA. Spanning cysteine to phenylalanine, the CDR3 consists of 14 amino acids. This entry keeps only the CDR3 DNA: 42 bases, framed from base 1. V is trimmed back by 1 base and J by 6 bases, and the junction contains 6 bases that no gene match accounts for. The donors were under 40 Caucasian individuals from Russia, aged 6 to 90 years, who were systemically healthy. Each donor gave about 11 milliliters of peripheral blood, drawn into EDTA-treated Vacutainer tubes. Ficoll-Paque density-gradient centrifugation was used to isolate PBMCs, with at least 7 million per sample. Trizol reagent was used to extract total RNA from PBMCs, with at least 5 micrograms per sample. The percentages of naive CD45RAhigh/CD27high T cells were determined by flow cytometry on a PBMC aliquot from every donor. Concerning this clonotype itself: What antigen it recognizes has not been identified. No clone much larger than this one lies a single base away; base qualities are absent.

The material sequenced was blood. The sequence is built from TRBV7-2 and TRBJ2-7; TRBD1 fits 7 bases in the junction. The receptor was derived from a woman between 55 and 75 years old in good health. DNA sequence: TGTGCCAGCAGCTTAGTTGGACAGGCCAGCGAGCAGTACTTC. Its product reads: CASSLVGQASEQYF.